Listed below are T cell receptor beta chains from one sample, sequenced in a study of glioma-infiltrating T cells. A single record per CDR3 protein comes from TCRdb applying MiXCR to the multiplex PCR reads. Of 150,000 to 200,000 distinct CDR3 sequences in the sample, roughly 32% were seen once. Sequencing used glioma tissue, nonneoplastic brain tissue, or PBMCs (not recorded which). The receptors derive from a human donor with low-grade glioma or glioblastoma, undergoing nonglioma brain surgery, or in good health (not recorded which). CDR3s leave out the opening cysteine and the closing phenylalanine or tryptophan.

CDR3 protein: ASSESVGGYYGYT
J gene: TRBJ1-2
V gene: TRBV6-1
CDR3 length: 13

CDR3 protein: ASTASGRSTDTQY
J gene: TRBJ2-3
V gene: TRBV6-4
CDR3 length: 13

CDR3 protein: ASSYTGFSTDTQY
J gene: TRBJ2-3
V gene: TRBV12-3/TRBV12-4
CDR3 length: 13

CDR3 protein: ASSSGLAETTDTQY
J gene: TRBJ2-3
V gene: TRBV5-4
CDR3 length: 14

CDR3 protein: ASSYPTGANRNEQF
J gene: TRBJ2-1
V gene: TRBV6-2/TRBV6-3
CDR3 length: 14

CDR3 protein: SVEATSGTYEQY
J gene: TRBJ2-7
V gene: TRBV29-1
CDR3 length: 12

CDR3 protein: ASSYSTVDGYT
J gene: TRBJ1-2
V gene: TRBV2
CDR3 length: 11

CDR3 protein: ASSFRLAGAVNEQY
J gene: TRBJ2-7
V gene: TRBV7-2
CDR3 length: 14

CDR3 protein: ASSRTGTPGY
J gene: TRBJ2-7
V gene: TRBV7-9
CDR3 length: 10

CDR3 protein: ATTAMRMNTEAF
J gene: TRBJ1-1
V gene: TRBV19
CDR3 length: 12

CDR3 protein: ASSTPGGARTYEQY
J gene: TRBJ2-7
V gene: TRBV19
CDR3 length: 14

CDR3 protein: ASSQDIGTGNTIY
J gene: TRBJ1-3
V gene: TRBV4-1
CDR3 length: 13

CDR3 protein: ASSPKTSGRARTDTQY
J gene: TRBJ2-3
V gene: TRBV12-3/TRBV12-4
CDR3 length: 16

CDR3 protein: ATSDLIGEQF
J gene: TRBJ2-1
V gene: TRBV24-1
CDR3 length: 10

CDR3 protein: ASSAWGHEQY
J gene: TRBJ2-7
V gene: TRBV11-2
CDR3 length: 10

CDR3 protein: ATFGRTGPFTDTQY
J gene: TRBJ2-3
V gene: TRBV27
CDR3 length: 14

CDR3 protein: ASSPGGGTPYTQY
J gene: TRBJ2-3
V gene: TRBV7-2
CDR3 length: 13

CDR3 protein: SARMEGGGNQPQH
J gene: TRBJ1-5
V gene: TRBV20-1
CDR3 length: 13

CDR3 protein: ASSYPGLAGGETQY
J gene: TRBJ2-5
V gene: TRBV6-2/TRBV6-3
CDR3 length: 14

CDR3 protein: ASSPTQGSNQPQH
J gene: TRBJ1-5
V gene: TRBV18
CDR3 length: 13

CDR3 protein: ASSVADFTSTDTQY
J gene: TRBJ2-3
V gene: TRBV9
CDR3 length: 14

CDR3 protein: ASSPAGGQETQY
J gene: TRBJ2-5
V gene: TRBV28
CDR3 length: 12

CDR3 protein: ASSPPTYEQY
J gene: TRBJ2-7
V gene: TRBV6-1
CDR3 length: 10

CDR3 protein: ASSQFLAGAGTDTQY
J gene: TRBJ2-3
V gene: TRBV4-1
CDR3 length: 15

CDR3 protein: ASSIKWTGQETQY
J gene: TRBJ2-5
V gene: TRBV19
CDR3 length: 13

CDR3 protein: ASSLTPAFNEQF
J gene: TRBJ2-1
V gene: TRBV5-6
CDR3 length: 12

CDR3 protein: ASRTGGSGELF
J gene: TRBJ2-2
V gene: TRBV7-2
CDR3 length: 11

CDR3 protein: ASSLQGLSNQPQH
J gene: TRBJ1-5
V gene: TRBV7-2
CDR3 length: 13

CDR3 protein: ASSLLVGFGGRAEDEQF
J gene: TRBJ2-1
V gene: TRBV28
CDR3 length: 17

CDR3 protein: SVETSSNQPQH
J gene: TRBJ1-5
V gene: TRBV29-1
CDR3 length: 11

CDR3 protein: ASVPQANEQF
J gene: TRBJ2-1
V gene: TRBV6-1
CDR3 length: 10

CDR3 protein: ASSLVLGLTDTQY
J gene: TRBJ2-3
V gene: TRBV5-1
CDR3 length: 13

CDR3 protein: ASSYFRDRDVSKNIQY
J gene: TRBJ2-4
V gene: TRBV6-2/TRBV6-3
CDR3 length: 16

CDR3 protein: ASSPRQDSNQPQH
J gene: TRBJ1-5
V gene: TRBV18
CDR3 length: 13

CDR3 protein: ASSYSGETQY
J gene: TRBJ2-5
V gene: TRBV6-2/TRBV6-3
CDR3 length: 10

CDR3 protein: ASRASPTYEQY
J gene: TRBJ2-7
V gene: TRBV2
CDR3 length: 11

CDR3 protein: ASSLGGAETQETQY
J gene: TRBJ2-5
V gene: TRBV6-2/TRBV6-3
CDR3 length: 14

CDR3 protein: ASSPPFGARGLIAEAF
J gene: TRBJ1-1
V gene: TRBV18
CDR3 length: 16

CDR3 protein: ASSEDTIITYEQY
J gene: TRBJ2-7
V gene: TRBV28
CDR3 length: 13

CDR3 protein: ASSLNGGTDTQY
J gene: TRBJ2-3
V gene: TRBV7-3
CDR3 length: 12

CDR3 protein: ASSLAGTLDGEQY
J gene: TRBJ2-7
V gene: TRBV7-2
CDR3 length: 13

CDR3 protein: ASSRGLAGTGEQF
J gene: TRBJ2-1
V gene: TRBV7-9
CDR3 length: 13

CDR3 protein: ASSPDRAAEAF
J gene: TRBJ1-1
V gene: TRBV18
CDR3 length: 11

CDR3 protein: ASSQDIGTESSYEQY
J gene: TRBJ2-7
V gene: TRBV3-1
CDR3 length: 15

CDR3 protein: ASSYRQGYEQF
J gene: TRBJ2-1
V gene: TRBV6-9
CDR3 length: 11

CDR3 protein: AISDRIQGGNQPQH
J gene: TRBJ1-5
V gene: TRBV10-3
CDR3 length: 14

CDR3 protein: ASSVNEKLF
J gene: TRBJ1-4
V gene: TRBV28
CDR3 length: 9

CDR3 protein: ASSQEFREAGELF
J gene: TRBJ2-2
V gene: TRBV4-1
CDR3 length: 13

CDR3 protein: ASSFGTQSYEQY
J gene: TRBJ2-7
V gene: TRBV7-2
CDR3 length: 12

CDR3 protein: ASSQSLSTGPDRDTQY
J gene: TRBJ2-3
V gene: TRBV4-3
CDR3 length: 16

CDR3 protein: ASSPDWEYGYT
J gene: TRBJ1-2
V gene: TRBV5-4
CDR3 length: 11

CDR3 protein: ASSTRHRNSNQPQH
J gene: TRBJ1-5
V gene: TRBV19
CDR3 length: 14

CDR3 protein: ASSQGLLAGSQETQY
J gene: TRBJ2-5
V gene: TRBV4-2
CDR3 length: 15

CDR3 protein: SAPRQGRGYT
J gene: TRBJ1-2
V gene: TRBV20-1
CDR3 length: 10